These 9 T cell receptor beta chains were all obtained from the same sample, sequenced in a study of blood T cell repertoires in COVID-19. Profiled with immunoSEQ multiplex PCR; TCRdb holds only in-frame clones, not every one. The table records a few hundred thousand clones, 70% to 90% of them present only once. The sequencing sample was made of peripheral blood. These receptors were taken from a woman in her thirties with COVID-19, enrolled during active disease.

Note on this clone: One base away lies a much larger clone, so this may be a sequencing read error. The chain couples TRBV6-5 to TRBJ1-1; perhaps TRBD1 as D (5 bases). Trimming left V 4 bases short and J 1 base short, with 7 bases between. CDR1 is MNHEY and CDR2 is SVGAGI in the germline V gene. The CDR3 is 13 amino acids. Written as DNA, the CDR3 is TGTGCCAGCAGTTTCGGGGGGAACACTGAAGCTTTCTTT. Encoded protein: CASSFGGNTEAFF.

The chain employs TRBV2 and TRBJ2-3, with D possibly being TRBD2 (6 bases). V dropped 6 bases and J dropped 0 bases, with 10 bases sitting between them. There are 14 residues in the CDR3. CDR1 SNHLY and CDR2 FYNNEI come from the germline V gene. Here the CDR3 reads CASSPGLSTDTQYF. The CDR3 nucleotides are TGTGCCAGCAGCCCGGGACTGAGCACAGATACGCAGTATTTT.

This chain links TRBV15 with TRBJ2-5, with a tentative D call TRBD1 (7 bases). Per the germline V gene, CDR1 is LNHNV and CDR2 is YYDKDF (reference sequence). The CDR3 runs 13 residues. Between the trimmed V and J ends, which lost 5 bases and 5 bases, there was a span of 12 bases. The CDR3 region has the DNA TGTGCCACCAGCTTGACAGGGAGGGAGACCCAGTACTTC. Protein sequence: CATSLTGRETQYF.

This clone was recorded a few times. This sequence joins TRBV6-2 or TRBV6-3 and TRBJ2-3, with 9 bases matching TRBD2. The germline gives CDR1 MNHEY, CDR2 SVGEGT. The V segment lost 6 bases and the J segment 3 bases; nucleotides outside the gene matches: 10. CDR3 length: 16 residues. The CDR3 loop is CASSPVAGVGTDTQYF. CDR3 in DNA: TGTGCCAGCAGCCCTGTAGCGGGAGTGGGAACAGATACGCAGTATTTT.

This chain links TRBV11-2 with TRBJ1-2, with 9 bases identical to TRBD1. Germline values: CDR1 SGHAT, CDR2 FQNNGV. Trimming cost V 5 bases and J 4 bases; bases outside gene matches: 5. The CDR3 covers 14 residues. The CDR3 loop reads CASSTTGGSYGYTF. CDR3 bases: TGTGCCAGCAGCACTACAGGGGGCAGCTATGGCTACACCTTC.

V usage is TRBV29-1 and J usage is TRBJ2-7; 7 nucleotides align to TRBD1. This CDR3 is 13 amino acids long. Germline CDR1 is SQVTM and CDR2 is ANQGSEA. With 6 bases clipped from V and 3 bases from J, the junction kept 8 bases outside the gene matches. This CDR3 is CSVGQNTYYEQYF. CDR3 sequence (DNA): TGCAGCGTGGGACAGAATACTTACTACGAGCAGTACTTC.

The genes are TRBV30 and TRBJ2-3; 7 bases are shared with TRBD1. This CDR3 has 16 amino acids. J lost 0 bases, V lost 3 bases, and 9 bases had no gene match. Germline CDR1 and CDR2: GTSNPN and SVGIG (reference sequence). CDR3 nucleotides: TGTGCCTGGAGCTCGGGGACAGCATCTAGCACAGATACGCAGTATTTT. It yields the protein CAWSSGTASSTDTQYF.

This chain joins TRBV30 and TRBJ1-6; D might be TRBD1 (5 bases). Trimming removed 4 bases from V and 8 bases from J, with 21 bases in between. CDR1 and CDR2 from the germline V gene are GTSNPN and SVGIG (reference sequence). The CDR3 totals 16 residues. The CDR3 reads CAWIPLGQLTDSPLHF. The CDR3 DNA reads TGTGCCTGGATTCCCTTGGGGCAATTGACCGATTCACCCCTCCACTTT. The whole variable domain, remainder taken from reference TRBV30 and TRBJ1-6, is SQTIHQWPATLVQPVGSPLSLECTVEGTSNPNLYWYRQAAGRGLQLLFYSVGIGQISSEVPQNLSASRPQDRQFILSSKKLLLSDSGFYLCAWIPLGQLTDSPLHFGNGTRLTVT.

The V and J genes are TRBV6-6 and TRBJ1-2; D unclear. Trimming removed 2 bases from V and 8 bases from J, with 9 bases in between. The CDR3 spans 12 residues. Looked up from germline, CDR1 is MNHNY and CDR2 is SVGAGI (reference sequence). The chain's CDR3 is CASSYDTGGYTF. The CDR3 DNA follows: TGTGCCAGCAGTTACGACACTGGGGGCTACACCTTC.